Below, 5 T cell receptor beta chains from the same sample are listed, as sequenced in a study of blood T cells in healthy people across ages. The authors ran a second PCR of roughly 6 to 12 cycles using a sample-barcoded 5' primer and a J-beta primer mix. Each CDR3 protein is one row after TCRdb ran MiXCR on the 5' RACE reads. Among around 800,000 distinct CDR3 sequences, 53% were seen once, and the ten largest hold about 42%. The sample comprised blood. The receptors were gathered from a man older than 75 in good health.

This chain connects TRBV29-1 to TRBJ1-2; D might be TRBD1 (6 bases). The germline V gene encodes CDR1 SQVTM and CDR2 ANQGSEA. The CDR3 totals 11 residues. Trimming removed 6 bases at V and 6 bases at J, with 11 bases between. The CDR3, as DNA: TGCAGCGTCACAGGGTCGGATGGCTACACCTTC. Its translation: CSVTGSDGYTF. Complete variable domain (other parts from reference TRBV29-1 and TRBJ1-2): SAVISQKPSRDICQRGTSLTIQCQVDSQVTMMFWYRQQPGQSLTLIATANQGSEATYESGFVIDKFPISRPNLTFSTLTVSNMSPEDSSIYLCSVTGSDGYTFGSGTRLTVV.

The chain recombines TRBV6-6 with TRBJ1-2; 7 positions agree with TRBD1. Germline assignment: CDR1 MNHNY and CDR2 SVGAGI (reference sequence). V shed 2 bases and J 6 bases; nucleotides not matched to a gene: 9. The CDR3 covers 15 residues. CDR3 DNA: TGTGCCAGCAGTTACGGGCAAGGGGGCTGGGATGGCTACACCTTC. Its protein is CASSYGQGGWDGYTF.

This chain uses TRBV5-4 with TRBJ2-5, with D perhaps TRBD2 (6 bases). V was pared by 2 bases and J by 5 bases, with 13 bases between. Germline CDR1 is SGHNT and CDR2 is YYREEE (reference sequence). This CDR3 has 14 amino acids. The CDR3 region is CASSFVGDLETQYF. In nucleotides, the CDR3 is TGTGCCAGCAGCTTTGTCGGGGACTTGGAGACCCAGTACTTC.

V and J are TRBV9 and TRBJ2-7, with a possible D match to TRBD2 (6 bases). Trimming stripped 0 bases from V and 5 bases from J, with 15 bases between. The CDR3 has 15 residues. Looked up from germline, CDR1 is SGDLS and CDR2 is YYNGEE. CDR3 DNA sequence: TGTGCCAGCAGCGTAGGGGACTCCCTGTACAACGAGCAGTACTTC. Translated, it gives CASSVGDSLYNEQYF.

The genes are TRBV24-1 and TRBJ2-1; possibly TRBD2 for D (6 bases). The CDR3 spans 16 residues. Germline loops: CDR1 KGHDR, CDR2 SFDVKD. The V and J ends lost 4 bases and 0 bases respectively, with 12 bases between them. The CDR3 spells CATSDLAVSSYNEQFF. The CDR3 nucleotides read TGTGCCACCAGTGACTTAGCGGTGAGCTCCTACAATGAGCAGTTCTTC.